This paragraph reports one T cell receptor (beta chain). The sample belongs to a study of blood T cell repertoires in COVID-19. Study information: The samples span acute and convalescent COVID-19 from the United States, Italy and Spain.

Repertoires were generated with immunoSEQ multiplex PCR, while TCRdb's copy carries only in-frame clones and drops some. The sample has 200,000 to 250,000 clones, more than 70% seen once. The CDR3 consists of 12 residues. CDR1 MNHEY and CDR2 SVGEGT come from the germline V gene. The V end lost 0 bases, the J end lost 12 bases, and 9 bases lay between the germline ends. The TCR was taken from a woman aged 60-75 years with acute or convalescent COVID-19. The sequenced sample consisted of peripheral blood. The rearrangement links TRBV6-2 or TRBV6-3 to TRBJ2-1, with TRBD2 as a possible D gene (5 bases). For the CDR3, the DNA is TGTGCCAGCAGTTACTCGATCCGGGGGCAGTTCTTC. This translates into CASSYSIRGQFF.